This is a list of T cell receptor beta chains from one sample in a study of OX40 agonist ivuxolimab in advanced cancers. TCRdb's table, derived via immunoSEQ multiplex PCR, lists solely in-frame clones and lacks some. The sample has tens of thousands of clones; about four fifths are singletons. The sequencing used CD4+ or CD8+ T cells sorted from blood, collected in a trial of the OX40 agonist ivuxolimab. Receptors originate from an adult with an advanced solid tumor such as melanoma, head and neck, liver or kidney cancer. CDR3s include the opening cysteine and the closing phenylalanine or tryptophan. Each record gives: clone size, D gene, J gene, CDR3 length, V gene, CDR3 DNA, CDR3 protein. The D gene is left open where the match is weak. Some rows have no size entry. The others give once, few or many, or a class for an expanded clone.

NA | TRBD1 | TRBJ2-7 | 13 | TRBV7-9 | TGTGCCAGCAGCTTCGGACAGGGGGACGAGCAGTACTTC | CASSFGQGDEQYF
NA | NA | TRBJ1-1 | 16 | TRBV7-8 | TGTGCCAGCAGCTTAGATTTAGGGCCGACGGACACTGAAGCTTTCTTT | CASSLDLGPTDTEAFF
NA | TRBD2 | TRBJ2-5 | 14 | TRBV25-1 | TGTGCCAGCAGCAGAAAGCGGGGGGGGGAGACCCAGTACTTC | CASSRKRGGETQYF
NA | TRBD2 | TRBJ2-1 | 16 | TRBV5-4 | TGTGCCAGCACCTTTCCGGGACTAGCGGGACTTAATGAGCAGTTCTTC | CASTFPGLAGLNEQFF
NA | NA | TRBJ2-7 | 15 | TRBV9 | TGTGCCAGCAGCGAAGCAGAGGGGTTAGCCTACGAGCAGTACTTC | CASSEAEGLAYEQYF
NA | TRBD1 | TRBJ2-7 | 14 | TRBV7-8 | TGTGCCAGCAGCGCCCGGACAGGGCCCTGGGAGCAGTACTTC | CASSARTGPWEQYF
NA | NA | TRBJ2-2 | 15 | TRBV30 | TGTGCCTGGAGAACCTTGTCGTTGAACACCGGGGAGCTGTTTTTT | CAWRTLSLNTGELFF
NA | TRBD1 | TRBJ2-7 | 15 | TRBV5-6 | TGTGCCAGCAGCTTAAGGGACAGAAGATCCTACGAGCAGTACTTC | CASSLRDRRSYEQYF
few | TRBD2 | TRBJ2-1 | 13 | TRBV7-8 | TGTGCCAGCAGTATTAGCGGGTACAATGAGCAGTTCTTC | CASSISGYNEQFF
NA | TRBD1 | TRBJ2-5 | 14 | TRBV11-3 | TGTGCCAGCAGCCAACAGGGGAACCGAGAGACCCAGTACTTC | CASSQQGNRETQYF
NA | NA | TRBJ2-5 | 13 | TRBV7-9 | TGTGCCAGCAGCTTTGCCAGGGAAGAGACCCAGTACTTC | CASSFAREETQYF
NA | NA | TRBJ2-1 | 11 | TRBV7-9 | TGTGCCAGCAGCCACCCCAATGAGCAGTTCTTC | CASSHPNEQFF
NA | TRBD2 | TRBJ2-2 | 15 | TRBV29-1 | TGCAGCGTTTTGCGGGAGGGCCGAAACACCGGGGAGCTGTTTTTT | CSVLREGRNTGELFF
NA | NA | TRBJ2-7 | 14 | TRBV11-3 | TGTGCCAGCAGCTTACGGGGGCGCGTGTACGAGCAGTACTTC | CASSLRGRVYEQYF
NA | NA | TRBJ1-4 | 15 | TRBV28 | TGTGCCAGCAGTTTCGAGAGGGAAGACAATGAAAAACTGTTTTTT | CASSFEREDNEKLFF
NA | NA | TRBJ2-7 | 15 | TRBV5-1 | TGCGCCAGCAGCTTGGCCGGGCAGAGCTTGGGCGAGCAGTACTTC | CASSLAGQSLGEQYF
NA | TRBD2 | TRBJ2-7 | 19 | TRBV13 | TGTGCCAGCAGCTTAGGGCCCGGGACTAGCGGGAGGGTAGCCTACGAGCAGTACTTC | CASSLGPGTSGRVAYEQYF
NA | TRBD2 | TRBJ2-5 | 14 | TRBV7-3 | TGTGCCAGCAGCTTAATAGCGGGACAAGAGACCCAGTACTTC | CASSLIAGQETQYF
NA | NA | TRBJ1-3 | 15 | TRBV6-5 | TGTGCCAGCAAATACGGCCAGGGAAGCGGAAACACCATATATTTT | CASKYGQGSGNTIYF
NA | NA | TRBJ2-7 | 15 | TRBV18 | TGTGCCAGCTCACCACCGGGCGGGTACTCCTACGAGCAGTACTTC | CASSPPGGYSYEQYF
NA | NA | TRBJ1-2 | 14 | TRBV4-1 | TGCGCCAGCAGCCAAGAACAGACCTTTTATGGCTACACCTTC | CASSQEQTFYGYTF
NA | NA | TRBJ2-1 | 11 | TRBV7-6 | TGTGCCAGCAGCGAGACCAATGAGCAGTTCTTC | CASSETNEQFF
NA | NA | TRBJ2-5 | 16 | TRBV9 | TGTGCCAGCAGCGTCAGTTTAGGTGGGGCTGGAGAGACCCAGTACTTC | CASSVSLGGAGETQYF
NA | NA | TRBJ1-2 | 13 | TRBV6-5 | TGTGCCAGCAGATGGGGGGCGAACTATGGCTACACCTTC | CASRWGANYGYTF
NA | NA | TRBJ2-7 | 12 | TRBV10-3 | TGTGCCATCATGGGCGACTCCTACGAGCAGTACTTC | CAIMGDSYEQYF
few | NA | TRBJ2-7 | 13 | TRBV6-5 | TGTGCCGCGGGGACCCTGGGACTGTACGAGCAGTACTTC | CAAGTLGLYEQYF
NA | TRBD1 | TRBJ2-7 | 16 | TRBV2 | TGTGCCAGCAGTGCCAGGCGGGACAGGGGCATATACGAGCAGTACTTC | CASSARRDRGIYEQYF
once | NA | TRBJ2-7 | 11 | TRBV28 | TGTGCCAGCAGTTACAGCTACGAGCAGTACTTC | CASSYSYEQYF
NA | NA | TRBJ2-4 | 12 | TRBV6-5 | TGTGCCAGCAGTTACGAGGGAAACATTCAGTACTTC | CASSYEGNIQYF
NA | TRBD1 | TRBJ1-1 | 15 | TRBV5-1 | TGCGCCAGCAGCTCTCGACAGGGGATGAACACTGAAGCTTTCTTT | CASSSRQGMNTEAFF
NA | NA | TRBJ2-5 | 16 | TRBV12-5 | TGTGCTAGTGGTTTGGGCTCATTGGGGACCGGAGAGACCCAGTACTTC | CASGLGSLGTGETQYF
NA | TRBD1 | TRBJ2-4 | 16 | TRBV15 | TGTGCCACCAGCGGCCACAGGGGGTCGGCCAAAAACATTCAGTACTTC | CATSGHRGSAKNIQYF
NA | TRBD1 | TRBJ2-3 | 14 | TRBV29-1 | TGCAGCGTTCGGGGACAGGTGGGCACAGATACGCAGTATTTT | CSVRGQVGTDTQYF
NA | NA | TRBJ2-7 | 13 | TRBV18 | TGTGCCAGCTCACCGGACCGAAACGGCGAGCAGTACTTC | CASSPDRNGEQYF
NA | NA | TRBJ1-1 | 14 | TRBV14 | TGTGCCAGCAGCCGGTCGGATACCATGGCTGAAGCTTTCTTT | CASSRSDTMAEAFF
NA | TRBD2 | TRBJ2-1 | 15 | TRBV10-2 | TGCGCCAGCACCGATGGGCTAGCGGGAGTCAATGAGCAGTTCTTC | CASTDGLAGVNEQFF
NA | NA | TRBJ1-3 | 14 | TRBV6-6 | TGTGCCAGTTGGCTGGGGGGCTCTGGAAACACCATATATTTT | CASWLGGSGNTIYF
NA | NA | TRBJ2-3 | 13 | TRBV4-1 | TGCGCCAGCAGCCGGATACTGCGGGATACGCAGTATTTT | CASSRILRDTQYF
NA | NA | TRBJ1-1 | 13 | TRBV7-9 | TGTGCCAGCAGCCTGTACAGGGTTACTGAAGCTTTCTTT | CASSLYRVTEAFF